A selection of T cell receptor beta chains follows, all from one sample in a study of T cell responses to AZD1222 COVID-19 vaccine. The assay was immunoSEQ multiplex PCR, and TCRdb's table has in-frame clones only and misses some. Of more than 90,000 clones detected, about 90% appear once; the ten largest clones hold roughly 15%. The source material was peripheral blood, sampled 28 days after the second AZD1222 dose. The receptors stem from an adult who received the AZD1222 COVID-19 vaccine. Each CDR3 is given with its conserved first and last residue. A D gene is named only where the DNA matches it firmly. Clone size is given for some rows only: seen once, a few or many times, or a class if the clone is expanded.

>TRBV9|TRBD2|.|TRBJ2-7
CASSVAPGLAGGSSREQYF
TGTGCCAGCAGCGTAGCTCCGGGACTAGCGGGAGGTAGTTCGCGGGAGCAGTACTTC
>TRBV24-1|.|.|TRBJ1-1
CATSDFRRWWDTEAFF
TGTGCCACCAGTGATTTCAGGAGGTGGTGGGACACTGAAGCTTTCTTT
>TRBV30|.|.|TRBJ1-2
CAWREGGNYGYTF
TGTGCCTGGAGGGAGGGGGGTAACTATGGCTACACCTTC
>TRBV15|.|.|TRBJ2-2
CATSTSLGMGGTGELFF
TGTGCCACCAGCACTAGCCTGGGCATGGGGGGCACCGGGGAGCTGTTTTTT
>TRBV7-9|.|.|TRBJ1-5
CASSSDPPGQPQHF
TGTGCCAGCAGCTCCGACCCCCCCGGGCAGCCCCAGCATTTT
>TRBV25-1|.|.|TRBJ1-5
CASSGTPPSNQPQHF
TGTGCCAGCAGTGGTACACCCCCAAGCAATCAGCCCCAGCATTTT
>TRBV28|.|.|TRBJ1-1
CASSPGSAEYPEAFF
TGTGCCAGCAGTCCAGGGAGTGCGGAATACCCTGAAGCTTTCTTT
>TRBV28|.|.|TRBJ1-5
CASRIGGEGNQPQHF
TGTGCCAGCAGAATAGGAGGCGAGGGGAATCAGCCCCAGCATTTT
>TRBV29-1|.|.|TRBJ2-7
CSVGFGSYEQYF
TGCAGCGTCGGTTTTGGCTCCTACGAGCAGTACTTC
>TRBV6-6|TRBD1|.|TRBJ2-7
CASSYGTGTEQYF
TGTGCCAGCAGTTACGGGACAGGGACCGAGCAGTACTTC
>TRBV5-1|.|.|TRBJ1-2
CASSMGHLVASLTF
TGCGCCAGCAGCATGGGACACCTCGTCGCATCTTTGACCTTC
>TRBV9|TRBD2|.|TRBJ2-7
CASSAVAGVGEQYF
TGTGCCAGCAGCGCCGTAGCGGGAGTTGGCGAGCAGTACTTC
>TRBV5-1|TRBD1|.|TRBJ2-2
CASSRDRVTGELFF
TGCGCCAGCAGCCGGGACAGGGTTACCGGGGAGCTGTTTTTT
>TRBV27|TRBD1|.|TRBJ1-6
CASSLARTGGIDNSPLHF
TGTGCCAGCAGTTTAGCCCGAACAGGGGGCATTGATAATTCACCCCTCCACTTT
>TRBV5-1|TRBD2|.|TRBJ2-1
CASSPPGLAGLGEQFF
TGCGCCAGCAGCCCCCCGGGACTAGCGGGGTTAGGTGAGCAGTTCTTC
>TRBV28|TRBD1|.|TRBJ2-2
CASRPYRGRSAGELFF
TGTGCCAGCAGGCCCTACAGGGGGCGGTCAGCCGGGGAGCTGTTTTTT
>TRBV12-3/TRBV12-4|TRBD1|.|TRBJ1-2
CASSRTGLYGYTF
TGTGCCAGCAGTCGGACAGGTCTATATGGCTACACCTTC
>TRBV2|TRBD2|.|TRBJ2-5
CASSPGLAGPQETQYF
TGTGCCAGCAGCCCCGGGCTAGCGGGACCCCAAGAGACCCAGTACTTC
>TRBV4-1|.|.|TRBJ2-7
CASSPREVTYEQYF
TGCGCCAGCAGCCCCAGGGAGGTTACCTACGAGCAGTACTTC
>TRBV11-2|TRBD1|.|TRBJ1-2
CASSLGTGAYTF
TGTGCCAGCAGCCTAGGGACAGGTGCCTACACCTTC
>TRBV12-5|TRBD1|.|TRBJ1-2
CASGPRQGAYYGYTF
TGTGCTAGTGGTCCTAGACAGGGGGCGTACTATGGCTACACCTTC
>TRBV7-9|.|.|TRBJ2-1
CASSFTSSYNEQFF
TGTGCCAGCAGCTTTACAAGCTCCTACAATGAGCAGTTCTTC
>TRBV28|TRBD2|.|TRBJ2-1
CASSLAGEGVNEQFF
TGTGCCAGCAGCCTAGCGGGAGAGGGAGTCAATGAGCAGTTCTTC
>TRBV7-8|TRBD2|.|TRBJ2-3
CASSWRLRGRVGDTQYF
TGTGCCAGCAGCTGGCGCCTACGCGGGAGAGTGGGAGATACGCAGTATTTT
>TRBV15|.|.|TRBJ2-2
CATSRDLNTGELFF
TGTGCCACCAGCAGAGATCTTAACACCGGGGAGCTGTTTTTT
>TRBV20-1|.|.|TRBJ2-7
CSASKDSYEQYF
TGCAGTGCTAGTAAGGATTCCTACGAGCAGTACTTC
>TRBV30|.|.|TRBJ1-5
CAWDGGRSFDQPQHF
TGTGCCTGGGACGGGGGCAGATCGTTCGATCAGCCCCAGCATTTT
>TRBV7-6|TRBD1|.|TRBJ2-7
CASSSLGQGPYEQYF
TGTGCCAGCAGCTCCCTAGGACAGGGCCCCTACGAGCAGTACTTC
>TRBV15|.|.|TRBJ2-5
CATSRAGRTRGGVTQYF
TGTGCCACCAGCAGAGCAGGCCGAACGCGGGGTGGGGTTACCCAGTACTTC
>TRBV29-1|.|few|TRBJ1-6
CSVLDSNSPLHF
TGCAGCGTTTTGGACAGCAATTCACCCCTCCACTTT
>TRBV19|.|.|TRBJ2-5
CASRLAFKETQYF
TGTGCCAGTAGACTAGCCTTTAAAGAGACCCAGTACTTC
>TRBV30|.|once|TRBJ2-2
CAWSGGATGELFF
TGTGCCTGGAGTGGGGGGGCAACCGGGGAGCTGTTTTTT
>TRBV5-1|.|.|TRBJ2-3
CASSLVIAVTDTQYF
TGCGCCAGCAGCTTGGTTATAGCGGTCACAGATACGCAGTATTTT
>TRBV30|TRBD2|.|TRBJ2-7
CAWRRLAGNLYEQYF
TGTGCCTGGCGGCGACTAGCGGGAAATCTCTACGAGCAGTACTTC
>TRBV27|TRBD2|.|TRBJ2-3
CASVKRGGTDTQYF
TGTGCCAGCGTAAAGCGGGGGGGTACAGATACGCAGTATTTT
>TRBV10-1|.|.|TRBJ1-3
CASSDPASGNTIYF
TGCGCCAGCAGTGATCCAGCCTCTGGAAACACCATATATTTT
>TRBV20-1|.|.|TRBJ1-2
CSASNRYSTTNYGYTF
TGCAGTGCTAGTAATCGTTACAGCACCACGAACTATGGCTACACCTTC
>TRBV2|.|.|TRBJ2-1
CASRGLLKGYEQFF
TGTGCCAGCAGGGGACTTCTCAAAGGGTATGAGCAGTTCTTC
>TRBV10-3|TRBD1|.|TRBJ2-2
CAISAGSGTGMNTGELFF
TGTGCCATCAGTGCGGGCTCCGGGACAGGGATGAACACCGGGGAGCTGTTTTTT
>TRBV4-1|TRBD1|.|TRBJ2-7
CASSPQGALYSYEQYF
TGCGCCAGCAGCCCCCAGGGGGCCCTTTACTCCTACGAGCAGTACTTC
>TRBV28|.|.|TRBJ1-2
CASHESVSNYGYTF
TGTGCCAGCCACGAATCGGTTTCTAACTATGGCTACACCTTC
>TRBV5-1|.|.|TRBJ1-2
CASSLAASGYTF
TGCGCCAGCAGCTTGGCCGCAAGCGGCTACACCTTC
>TRBV5-4|.|few|TRBJ2-7
CASSFRETHEQYF
TGTGCCAGCAGCTTTCGTGAGACCCACGAGCAGTACTTC
>TRBV7-3|TRBD1|.|TRBJ1-3
CASSPGTAGNTIYF
TGTGCCAGCAGCCCCGGGACAGCTGGAAACACCATATATTTT
>TRBV10-3|TRBD2|.|TRBJ2-1
CATGTSGRDNEQFF
TGTGCCACCGGGACTAGCGGGAGGGACAATGAGCAGTTCTTC
>TRBV3-1/TRBV3-2|.|.|TRBJ1-1
CASSLGAPNTEAFF
TGTGCCAGCAGCCTAGGGGCGCCAAACACTGAAGCTTTCTTT
>TRBV10-1|TRBD2|.|TRBJ2-1
CASSRGLAGGVNEQFF
TGCGCCAGCAGTCGTGGACTAGCGGGAGGTGTTAATGAGCAGTTCTTC
>TRBV29-1|.|.|TRBJ1-5
CSVLTGVGQPQHF
TGCAGCGTCCTGACCGGCGTTGGTCAGCCCCAGCATTTT
>TRBV5-1|.|once|TRBJ2-3
CASSRAAGFTDTQYF
TGCGCCAGCAGTAGGGCCGCGGGATTTACAGATACGCAGTATTTT
>TRBV18|.|.|TRBJ1-1
CASSPPSRANTEAFF
TGTGCCAGCTCACCACCGAGCAGGGCAAACACTGAAGCTTTCTTT
>TRBV6-5|TRBD1|few|TRBJ1-4
CASRPGQNEKLFF
TGTGCCAGCAGGCCGGGACAGAATGAAAAACTGTTTTTT
>TRBV2|.|.|TRBJ2-7
CASRVLPAVPYEQYF
TGTGCCAGCAGGGTGCTCCCCGCGGTCCCCTACGAGCAGTACTTC
>TRBV11-1|.|few|TRBJ2-1
CASSLAQAGNEQFF
TGTGCCAGCAGCTTAGCGCAGGCGGGGAATGAGCAGTTCTTC
>TRBV2|.|.|TRBJ1-5
CASTTQGGNQPQHF
TGTGCCAGCACTACGCAGGGCGGGAATCAGCCCCAGCATTTT
>TRBV27|TRBD1|once|TRBJ1-1
CASSLFGRGFGNTEAFF
TGTGCCAGCAGTTTATTCGGCAGGGGGTTTGGCAACACTGAAGCTTTCTTT